Below, 15 T cell receptor beta chains from the same sample are listed, as sequenced in a study of blood T cell repertoires in COVID-19. Data came from immunoSEQ multiplex PCR; TCRdb stores just in-frame clones and leaves some out. The table includes approximately 190,000 clones, less than 90% detected once. The sample was PBMCs or T cells enriched from blood (not recorded which). The source is a woman aged 25 to 45 who had been exposed to COVID-19.

This chain uses TRBV7-6 with TRBJ1-1; D remains unclear. Germline CDR1 is SGHVS and CDR2 is FNYEAQ. The CDR3 runs 13 residues. Between the trimmed V and J ends, which lost 0 bases and 6 bases, there was a span of 8 bases. Here the CDR3 reads CASSLAEKAEAFF. DNA of the CDR3: TGTGCCAGCAGCTTAGCGGAGAAAGCTGAAGCTTTCTTT. Drawing the rest from reference TRBV7-6 and TRBJ1-1, the complete variable domain is GAGVSQSPRYKVTKRGQDVALRCDPISGHVSLYWYRQALGQGPEFLTYFNYEAQQDKSGLPNDRFSAERPEGSISTLTIQRTEQRDSAMYRCASSLAEKAEAFFGQGTRLTVV.

This clone showed up just once. V is TRBV6-5 and J is TRBJ2-1, with 9 positions matching TRBD1. The CDR3 contains 15 residues. Losses at the gene ends were 6 bases for V and 7 bases for J; bases not matched to a gene: 10. CDR1 is MNHEY, CDR2 SVGAGI, per germline. Here the CDR3 DNA reads TGTGCCAGCAGCCTGGTCGGGACAGGGCGAAATGAGCAGTTCTTC. Amino acid sequence: CASSLVGTGRNEQFF.

The chain couples TRBV7-2 to TRBJ1-3; D possibly corresponds to TRBD1 (5 bases). The CDR3 runs to 14 residues. Germline V gives CDR1 SGHTA, CDR2 FQGNSA. V was clipped by 5 bases and J by 0 bases, with 8 bases between them. In DNA form, the CDR3 reads TGTGCCAGCAGCCTGGGGGGCTCTGGAAACACCATATATTTT. The encoded protein is CASSLGGSGNTIYF.

The CDR3, as DNA: TGTGCCAGCTCACCACGGAACAGGGGCGATGGCTACACCTTC. Translated: CASSPRNRGDGYTF. This chain connects TRBV18 to TRBJ1-2, with 7 bases lining up with TRBD1. V lost 1 base and J lost 6; bases outside the gene matches: 5. The CDR3 runs 14 residues. The germline V gene encodes CDR1 KGHSH and CDR2 LQKENI.

The chain links TRBV7-7 to TRBJ2-2; D remains ambiguous. The V and J ends lost 2 bases and 5 bases respectively, with 12 bases between them. This CDR3 has 15 amino acids. Germline V gene sequence: CDR1 SSHAT, CDR2 FNYEAQ (reference sequence). In nucleotides, the CDR3 is TGTGCCAGCAGCTTAATGAGCCACGAGACCGGGGAGCTGTTTTTT. Its translation is CASSLMSHETGELFF.

This chain connects TRBV4-1 to TRBJ1-2, with TRBD1 identical over 10 bases. CDR1 MGHRA and CDR2 YSYEKL come from the germline V gene. The CDR3 totals 14 residues. Germline trimming cut 2 bases from V and 6 bases from J; bases unmatched to any gene: 3. Here the CDR3 reads CASSQTGTGDGYTF. The CDR3 DNA reads TGCGCCAGCAGCCAAACCGGGACAGGGGATGGCTACACCTTC.

The table lists this clone with a count of one. The rearrangement uses TRBV18 and TRBJ2-1; 7 positions agree with TRBD1. V was clipped by 3 bases and J by 7 bases; unmatched bases: 3. This CDR3 is built from 13 residues. Looked up from germline, CDR1 is KGHSH and CDR2 is LQKENI. The CDR3 coding sequence is TGTGCCAGCTCACCGAACAGGGGTAATGAGCAGTTCTTC. This gives the protein CASSPNRGNEQFF. Full variable domain (outside the CDR3, taken from reference TRBV18 and TRBJ2-1): NAGVMQNPRHLVRRRGQEARLRCSPMKGHSHVYWYRQLPEEGLKFMVYLQKENIIDESGMPKERFSAEFPKEGPSILRIQQVVRGDSAAYFCASSPNRGNEQFFGPGTRLTVL.

The V gene is TRBV10-2, the J gene TRBJ2-3; 9 bases are a match to TRBD2. Germline CDR1 reads WSHSY; CDR2 reads SAAADI. CDR3 length equals 15 residues. After removal of 4 bases from V and 3 bases from J, the junction contained 5 bases not matched to a gene. The chain's CDR3 is CASSGAGGPTDTQYF. CDR3 DNA: TGCGCCAGCAGTGGGGCGGGGGGGCCAACAGATACGCAGTATTTT.

The table lists this clone with a count of one. V usage is TRBV6-2 or TRBV6-3 and J usage is TRBJ1-1; D not resolved. V was shortened by 0 bases and J by 3 bases, with 5 bases between the two germline ends. Per germline, CDR1 MNHEY and CDR2 SVGEGT. The CDR3 extends over 13 amino acids. The CDR3 here is CASSYSSYTEAFF. The CDR3 DNA is TGTGCCAGCAGTTACTCATCGTACACTGAAGCTTTCTTT.

The chain uses TRBV6-2 or TRBV6-3 and TRBJ2-7; 9 nucleotides match TRBD1. This CDR3 has 16 residues. In germline, CDR1 is MNHEY, CDR2 SVGEGT. With 2 bases clipped from V and 7 bases from J, the junction kept 12 bases outside the gene matches. CDR3 bases: TGTGCCAGCAGTTACGCAGGGACAGGGCGCCGTGGGGAGCAGTACTTC. This translates into CASSYAGTGRRGEQYF.

The V gene is TRBV19, the J gene TRBJ2-7, with 11 bases aligning to TRBD1. CDR1 is LNHDA and CDR2 is SQIVND in the germline V gene (reference sequence). The junction had 3 bases not matched to a gene; V was cut back by 5 bases and J by 0 bases. The CDR3 spans 15 residues. The CDR3 DNA follows: TGTGCCAGTAGTGCCGGGACAGGGGGCTCCTACGAGCAGTACTTC. Translating it yields CASSAGTGGSYEQYF. Using reference TRBV19 and TRBJ2-7 for the parts outside the CDR3, the full variable domain is DGGITQSPKYLFRKEGQNVTLSCEQNLNHDAMYWYRQDPGQGLRLIYYSQIVNDFQKGDIAEGYSVSREKKESFPLTVTSAQKNPTAFYLCASSAGTGGSYEQYFGPGTRLTVT.

This chain links TRBV4-3 with TRBJ2-2, with D unclear. V was pared by 4 bases and J by 0 bases, with 12 bases between. The length of the CDR3 is 16 residues. Germline V gene sequence: CDR1 LGHNA, CDR2 YSLEER. This chain's CDR3 is CASSLDTGANTGELFF. CDR3 DNA sequence: TGCGCCAGCAGCCTTGACACCGGCGCGAACACCGGGGAGCTGTTTTTT.

For the CDR3, the DNA is TGTGCCAGCAGCTCGTTAGCGGGGGGGCACAATGAGCAGTTCTTC. Amino acids: CASSSLAGGHNEQFF. This chain joins TRBV11-2 and TRBJ2-1; 11 bases are a match to TRBD2. The V segment lost 4 bases and the J segment 5 bases; nucleotides outside the gene matches: 4. CDR1 and CDR2 from the germline V gene are SGHAT and FQNNGV. The CDR3 covers 15 residues.

This clone appeared a single time. The V call is TRBV6-5, the J call TRBJ2-3, with D possibly being TRBD1 (5 bases). Germline V gene sequence: CDR1 MNHEY, CDR2 SVGAGI. V was pared by 4 bases and J by 6 bases, with 11 bases between. CDR3 length equals 13 residues. CDR3 residues: CASSSERGDTQYF. The CDR3 nucleotides are TGTGCCAGCAGTTCAGAAAGGGGTGATACGCAGTATTTT.

The chain couples TRBV2 to TRBJ2-1; a weak D match, TRBD2 (6 bases). CDR1 and CDR2 from the germline V gene are SNHLY and FYNNEI. The CDR3 length is 14 residues. V lost 8 bases and J 6 bases, leaving 17 bases between the germline ends. This CDR3 is CASSLGQGGNEQFF. Here the CDR3 DNA reads TGTGCCAGCTCCTTAGGGCAGGGAGGCAATGAGCAGTTCTTC.